These 14 T cell receptor beta chains were sequenced from one sample in a study of graft-versus-host responses after intestinal transplantation. Libraries were prepared by immunoSEQ multiplex PCR; TCRdb keeps only in-frame clonotypes and omits some of them. Of some 45,000 clones detected, 91% appear once; the ten largest clones hold around 4.8%. The sequences come from PBMCs, collected 524 days after transplant. These receptors all come from a human patient who received an intestinal transplant, so some T cells may come from the graft donor.

This chain connects TRBV12-2 to TRBJ2-7; the table calls TRBD2, which could not be checked here. TRBV12-2 is assigned pseudogene status. The CDR3 has 15 amino acids. The CDR3 is CASRFATSGRNEQYF. In DNA, the CDR3 is TGTGCAAGTCGCTTCGCGACTAGCGGGAGGAACGAGCAGTACTTC.

V is TRBV6-5 and J is TRBJ2-2; D ambiguous. Germline loops: CDR1 MNHEY, CDR2 SVGAGI. Trimming removed 6 bases at V and 1 base at J, with 9 bases between. CDR3 length: 14 residues. The CDR3 region has the DNA TGTGCCAGCAGCTTCCAGGTGAACACCGGGGAGCTGTTTTTT. It is translated as CASSFQVNTGELFF.

The table lists this clone with a few counts. J is TRBJ2-2 and V is TRBV5-5, with a weak D call TRBD1 (5 bases). The CDR3 contains 13 residues. V lost 3 bases and J 6 bases, leaving 9 bases between the germline ends. Germline lookup yields CDR1 SGHKS and CDR2 YYEKEE (reference sequence). The CDR3 loop reads CASSSQGAGELFF. In DNA form, the CDR3 reads TGTGCCAGCAGCTCTCAGGGTGCCGGGGAGCTGTTTTTT.

J is TRBJ1-2 and V is TRBV4-3; 7 nucleotides agree with TRBD1. V dropped 3 bases and J dropped 0; count of bases not matched to a gene: 10. Germline CDR1 reads LGHNA; CDR2 reads YSLEER. The CDR3 spans 17 residues. This CDR3 reads CASSQEGGGDANYGYTF. CDR3 coding DNA: TGCGCCAGCAGCCAGGAAGGGGGCGGGGACGCTAACTATGGCTACACCTTC.

This clone has only one observation. The V gene is TRBV6-6, the J gene TRBJ2-3; perhaps TRBD2 as D (6 bases). There are 16 residues in the CDR3. Trimming removed 4 bases at V and 0 bases at J, with 14 bases between. Germline CDR1 MNHNY, CDR2 SVGAGI (reference sequence). The DNA for the CDR3 is TGTGCCAGCAGTTCCCCGCGTAGCGGAAGCACAGATACGCAGTATTTT. Its translation: CASSSPRSGSTDTQYF.

J is TRBJ1-5 and V is TRBV2, with 10 nucleotides matching TRBD1. V lost 6 bases and J lost 2; bases outside the gene matches: 7. CDR3 length: 16 residues. Germline CDR1 reads SNHLY; CDR2 reads FYNNEI. Here the CDR3 reads CASSRDRGVGNQPQHF. For the CDR3, the DNA is TGTGCCAGCAGCCGGGACAGGGGAGTTGGCAATCAGCCCCAGCATTTT.

The chain combines TRBV2 with TRBJ2-7, with 9 bases fitting TRBD2. Germline trimming cut 8 bases from V and 3 bases from J; bases unmatched to any gene: 17. CDR3 length: 17 amino acids. Per the germline V gene, CDR1 is SNHLY and CDR2 is FYNNEI. In DNA, the CDR3 is TGTGCCAGCCTCCCCTCCCTCCTAGCGGGATACCTCTACGAGCAGTACTTC. This sequence encodes CASLPSLLAGYLYEQYF.

The J gene is TRBJ2-7, the V gene TRBV14; perhaps D is TRBD1 or TRBD2 (5 bases each). The CDR3 covers 15 residues. The ends were cut back, 0 bases at V and 5 bases at J, with 14 bases in the middle. Germline CDR1 reads SGHDN; CDR2 reads FVKESK. CDR3 residues: CASSQDRDRTDEQYF. In nucleotides, the CDR3 is TGTGCCAGCAGCCAAGACCGGGACCGTACGGACGAGCAGTACTTC.

This rearrangement joins TRBV2 to TRBJ2-4; D call uncertain. The CDR3 spans 14 residues. V lost 3 bases, J lost 1 base, and 7 bases lay in between. CDR1 is SNHLY and CDR2 is FYNNEI in the germline V gene. The CDR3 reads CASSETWAKNIQYF. DNA of the CDR3: TGTGCCAGCAGTGAGACGTGGGCCAAAAACATTCAGTACTTC.

The chain carries TRBV4-3 and TRBJ2-3, with unresolved D. The germline V and J ends were trimmed by 0 bases and 6 bases, with 13 bases remaining between them. The length of the CDR3 is 15 residues. Germline lookup yields CDR1 LGHNA and CDR2 YSLEER. Here the CDR3 DNA reads TGCGCCAGCAGCCAAGATCGGGTGGGGTGGGATACGCAGTATTTT. It encodes CASSQDRVGWDTQYF.

This chain joins TRBV7-2 and TRBJ1-2, with D uncertain. The V end lost 3 bases, the J end lost 1 base, and 12 bases lay between the germline ends. CDR3 size: 15 residues. CDR1 and CDR2 (germline): SGHTA, FQGNSA. The CDR3 bases are TGTGCCAGCAGCTTCGGTAGTGGGAGTAACTATGGCTACACCTTC. It codes for CASSFGSGSNYGYTF.

This clone is judged medium-sized (0.01 to 0.1%). The chain joins TRBV5-1 to TRBJ2-1, with D possibly TRBD2 on 6 matching bases. V lost 0 bases and J lost 4, with 8 bases in between. The CDR3 contains 14 residues. The germline gives CDR1 SGHRS, CDR2 YFSETQ. The CDR3 region is CASSLAGAYNEQFF. DNA of the CDR3: TGCGCCAGCAGCTTGGCGGGAGCATACAATGAGCAGTTCTTC.

The chain joins TRBV30 to TRBJ2-3; 12 bases align to TRBD2. The CDR3 totals 14 residues. V gave up 4 bases and J gave up 3 bases; unmatched junction bases: 2. Germline values: CDR1 GTSNPN, CDR2 SVGIG (reference sequence). The CDR3, as DNA: TGTGCCTGGAAAACTAGCGGGAGGACAGATACGCAGTATTTT. It translates to CAWKTSGRTDTQYF. Using reference TRBV30 and TRBJ2-3 for the parts outside the CDR3, the full variable domain is SQTIHQWPATLVQPVGSPLSLECTVEGTSNPNLYWYRQAAGRGLQLLFYSVGIGQISSEVPQNLSASRPQDRQFILSSKKLLLSDSGFYLCAWKTSGRTDTQYFGPGTRLTVL.

The rearrangement joins TRBV6-5 to TRBJ2-7; D might be TRBD2 (5 bases). Looked up from germline, CDR1 is MNHEY and CDR2 is SVGAGI. Trimming took off 0 bases at V and 7 bases at J, with 13 bases between the two ends. The CDR3 is made up of 14 amino acids. The CDR3 is CASSYSSTTGEQYF. CDR3 sequence (DNA): TGTGCCAGCAGTTACTCGTCCACTACGGGGGAGCAGTACTTC.